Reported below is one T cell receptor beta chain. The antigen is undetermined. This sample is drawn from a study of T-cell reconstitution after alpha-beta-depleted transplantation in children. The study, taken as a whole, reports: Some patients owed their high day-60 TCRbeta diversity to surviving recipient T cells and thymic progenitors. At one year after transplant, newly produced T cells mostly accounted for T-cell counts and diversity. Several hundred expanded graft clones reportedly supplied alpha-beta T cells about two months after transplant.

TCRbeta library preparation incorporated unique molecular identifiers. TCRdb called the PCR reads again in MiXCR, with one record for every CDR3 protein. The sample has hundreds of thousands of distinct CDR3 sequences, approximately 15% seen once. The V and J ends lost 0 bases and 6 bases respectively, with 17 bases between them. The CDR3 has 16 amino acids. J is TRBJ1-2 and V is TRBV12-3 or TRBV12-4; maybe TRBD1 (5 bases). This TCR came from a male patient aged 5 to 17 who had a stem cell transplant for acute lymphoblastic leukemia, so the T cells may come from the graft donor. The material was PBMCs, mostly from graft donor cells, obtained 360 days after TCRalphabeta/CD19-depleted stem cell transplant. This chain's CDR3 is CASSLAAGPQRHGYTF. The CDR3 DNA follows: TGTGCCAGCAGTTTAGCGGCGGGACCTCAAAGGCATGGCTACACCTTC.